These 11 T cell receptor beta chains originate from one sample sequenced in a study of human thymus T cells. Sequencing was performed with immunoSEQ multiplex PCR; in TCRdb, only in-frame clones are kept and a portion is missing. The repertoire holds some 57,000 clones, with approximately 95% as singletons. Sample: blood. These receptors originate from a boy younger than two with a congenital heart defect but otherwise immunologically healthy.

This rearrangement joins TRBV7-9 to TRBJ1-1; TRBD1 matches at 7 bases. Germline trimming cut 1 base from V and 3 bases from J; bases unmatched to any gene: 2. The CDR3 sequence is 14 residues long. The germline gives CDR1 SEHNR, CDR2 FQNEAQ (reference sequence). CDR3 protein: CASSLVRGDTEAFF. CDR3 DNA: TGTGCCAGCAGCTTAGTCAGGGGGGACACTGAAGCTTTCTTT.

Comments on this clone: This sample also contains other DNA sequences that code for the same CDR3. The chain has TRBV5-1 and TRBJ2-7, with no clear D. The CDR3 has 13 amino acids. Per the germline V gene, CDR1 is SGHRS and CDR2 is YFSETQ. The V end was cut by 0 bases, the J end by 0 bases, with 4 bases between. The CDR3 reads CASSLGSSYEQYF. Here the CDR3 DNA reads TGCGCCAGCAGCTTGGGCTCCTCCTACGAGCAGTACTTC.

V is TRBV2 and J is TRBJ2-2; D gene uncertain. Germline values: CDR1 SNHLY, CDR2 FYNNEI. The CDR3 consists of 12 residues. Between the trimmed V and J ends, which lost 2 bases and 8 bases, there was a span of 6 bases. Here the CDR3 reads CASSETVGELFF. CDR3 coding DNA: TGTGCCAGCAGTGAAACGGTAGGGGAGCTGTTTTTT.

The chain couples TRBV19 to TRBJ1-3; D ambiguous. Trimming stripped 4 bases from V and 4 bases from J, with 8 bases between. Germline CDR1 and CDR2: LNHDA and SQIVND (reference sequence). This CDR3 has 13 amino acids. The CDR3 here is CASSTQSGNTIYF. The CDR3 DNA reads TGTGCCAGTAGTACCCAGTCCGGAAACACCATATATTTT.

This CDR3 reads CASSPPGQGLNTEAFF. The CDR3 region has the DNA TGTGCCAGCAGCCCACCGGGACAGGGATTGAACACTGAAGCTTTCTTT. The V call is TRBV4-2, the J call TRBJ1-1; TRBD1 matches at 9 bases. Germline V gene lookup returns CDR1 LGHNA and CDR2 YNFKEQ. J lost 0 bases, V lost 4 bases, and 6 bases had no gene match. The CDR3 sequence is 16 residues long.

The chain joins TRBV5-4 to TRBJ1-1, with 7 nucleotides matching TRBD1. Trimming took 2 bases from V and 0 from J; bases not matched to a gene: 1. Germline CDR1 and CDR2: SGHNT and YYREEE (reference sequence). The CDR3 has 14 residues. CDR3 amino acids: CASSLGGLNTEAFF. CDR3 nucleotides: TGTGCCAGCAGCTTAGGGGGCCTGAACACTGAAGCTTTCTTT.

CDR3 DNA sequence: TGTGCCACCAGCAGATCTACTAGCGGGGGGCTGTACGAGCAGTACTTC. This encodes CATSRSTSGGLYEQYF. The V and J genes are TRBV15 and TRBJ2-7; 12 bases line up with TRBD2. CDR3 size: 16 residues. After removal of 2 bases from V and 4 bases from J, the junction contained 6 bases not matched to a gene. CDR1 LNHNV and CDR2 YYDKDF come from the germline V gene (reference sequence).

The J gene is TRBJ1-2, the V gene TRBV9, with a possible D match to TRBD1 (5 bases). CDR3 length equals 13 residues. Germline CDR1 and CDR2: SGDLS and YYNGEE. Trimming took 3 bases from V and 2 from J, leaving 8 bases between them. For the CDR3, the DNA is TGTGCCAGCAGCGCTGGGGGGAACTATGGCTACACCTTC. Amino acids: CASSAGGNYGYTF.

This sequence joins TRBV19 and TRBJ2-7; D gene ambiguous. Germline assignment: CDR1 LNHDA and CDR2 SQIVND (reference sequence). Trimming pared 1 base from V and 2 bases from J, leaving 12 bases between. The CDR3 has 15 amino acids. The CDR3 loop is CASSIVHEVPYEQYF. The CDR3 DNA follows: TGTGCCAGTAGTATAGTCCACGAGGTCCCCTACGAGCAGTACTTC.

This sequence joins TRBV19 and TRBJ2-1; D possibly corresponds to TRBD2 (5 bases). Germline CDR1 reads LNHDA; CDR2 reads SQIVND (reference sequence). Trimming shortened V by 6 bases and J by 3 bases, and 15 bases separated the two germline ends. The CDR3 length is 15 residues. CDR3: CASSLASRRYNEQFF. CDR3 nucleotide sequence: TGTGCCAGTAGCCTCGCTAGCCGCCGCTACAATGAGCAGTTCTTC.

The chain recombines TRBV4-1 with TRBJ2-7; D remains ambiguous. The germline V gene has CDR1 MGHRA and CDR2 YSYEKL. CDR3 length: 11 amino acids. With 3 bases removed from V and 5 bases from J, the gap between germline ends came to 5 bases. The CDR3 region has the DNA TGCGCCAGCAGCCAGGGAAACGAGCAGTACTTC. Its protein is CASSQGNEQYF.